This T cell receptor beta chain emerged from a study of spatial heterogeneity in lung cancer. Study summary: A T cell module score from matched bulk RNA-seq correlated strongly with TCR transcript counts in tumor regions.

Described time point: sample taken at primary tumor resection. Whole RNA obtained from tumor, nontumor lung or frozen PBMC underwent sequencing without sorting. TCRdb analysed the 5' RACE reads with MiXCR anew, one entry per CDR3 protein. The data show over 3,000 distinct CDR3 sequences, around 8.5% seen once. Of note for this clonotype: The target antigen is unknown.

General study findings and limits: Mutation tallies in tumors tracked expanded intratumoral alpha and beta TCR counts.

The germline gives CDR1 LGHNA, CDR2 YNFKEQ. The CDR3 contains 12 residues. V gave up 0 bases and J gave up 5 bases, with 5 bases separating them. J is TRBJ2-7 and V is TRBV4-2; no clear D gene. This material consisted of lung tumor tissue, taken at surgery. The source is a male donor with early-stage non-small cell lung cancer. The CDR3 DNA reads TGTGCCAGCAGCCAAGATAAGGACGAGCAGTACTTC. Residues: CASSQDKDEQYF.